The clone carrying this TCR beta chain appeared a few times. What it binds is unknown. This entry is derived from a study of T cells after yellow fever vaccination. Study summary: Preparation of fractions with low cell numbers was performed using SMART-Seq v4 Ultra Low Input. Study results and limitations: It was a weaker secondary response, yet one that peaked faster, at day 5 versus 15. Most primary-vaccination clones recurred post-booster (approximately 96% CD4, just over 85% CD8).

Making TCR cDNA involved 5'RACE template switching, which added UMIs and a universal primer site. TCRdb reprocessed the 5' RACE reads via MiXCR and lists one record per CDR3 protein. Here the sample spans more than 90,000 distinct CDR3 sequences, 7.2% being singletons. The CDR3 is made up of 16 amino acids. The germline V gene encodes CDR1 SGHVS and CDR2 FNYEAQ. The V and J ends lost 4 bases and 0 bases respectively, with 15 bases between them. This specimen was CD4+ T cells sorted from PBMCs, taken about 41 days after the first yellow fever vaccination. This receptor was identified in a young man who received the YFV17D yellow fever vaccine. The V gene is TRBV7-6, the J gene TRBJ2-5; D not resolved. CDR3 amino acids: CASSSPLRGNQETQYF. In nucleotides, the CDR3 is TGTGCCAGCAGCTCCCCCTTGCGAGGAAACCAAGAGACCCAGTACTTC.